This entry lists 3 T cell receptor beta chains sequenced from one sample in a study of cytomegalovirus exposure and HLA in healthy donors. Primers included in the PCR were 60 Vbeta and 13 Jbeta primers. Generated by immunoSEQ multiplex PCR, the TCRdb table keeps only in-frame clones and is missing some. The sample includes approximately 170,000 clones, around 80% of them seen just once. The source material was PBMCs. The receptors stem from a boy aged 2-9 years in good health and CMV-seronegative.

In this sample, this clone turned up a few times. The J gene is TRBJ1-2, the V gene TRBV4-1; D is ambiguous. Germline V gene data show CDR1 as MGHRA and CDR2 as YSYEKL. The CDR3 length is 15 residues. Trimming took 0 bases from V and 6 from J, leaving 14 bases between them. CDR3: CASSQDHPSEHGYTF. The DNA of the CDR3 is TGCGCCAGCAGCCAAGATCATCCGAGCGAGCATGGCTACACCTTC.

The chain couples TRBV29-1 to TRBJ1-1; tentative D call: TRBD1 (6 bases). Between the trimmed V and J ends, which lost 7 bases and 1 base, there was a span of 13 bases. In germline, CDR1 is SQVTM, CDR2 ANQGSEA. The CDR3 covers 13 residues. DNA for the CDR3: TGCAGCGCAAGAGGGACACAGAACACTGAAGCTTTCTTT. This translates into CSARGTQNTEAFF.

The genes are TRBV4-3 and TRBJ1-2, with 7 bases aligning to TRBD1. Trimming cost V 0 bases and J 5 bases; bases outside gene matches: 9. Germline CDR1 LGHNA, CDR2 YSLEER. The CDR3 contains 16 residues. CDR3 in DNA: TGCGCCAGCAGCCAAGAATATCGACAGGGTTTTTATGGCTACACCTTC. Translated, it gives CASSQEYRQGFYGYTF.